The source of this T cell receptor beta chain is a study of control samples from healthy donors and cancer patients. Germline lookup yields CDR1 SNHLY and CDR2 FYNNEI. This CDR3 is 14 amino acids long. V dropped 2 bases and J dropped 0 bases, with 5 bases sitting between them. Assay: immunoSEQ multiplex PCR; the TCRdb copy retains only in-frame clones and omits some. The repertoire holds some 90,000 clones, with about 89% as singletons. The sample consisted of blood. This chain connects TRBV2 to TRBJ1-5; no clear D. This clonotype was obtained from a woman aged 30 to 39 in good health. In DNA form, the CDR3 reads TGTGCCAGCAGTGAATTTTCTAGCAATCAGCCCCAGCATTTT. It yields the protein CASSEFSSNQPQHF.